This T cell receptor beta chain was profiled in a study of shared clonotypes between healthy human individuals. Deep level was the assay's run setting. Several immunoSEQ plates held equal portions of the genomic DNA taken from each subset. This table comes from immunoSEQ multiplex PCR, and its TCRdb copy is limited to in-frame clones, with some not included. The sample has more than 2 million clones, roughly 94% seen once. The CDR3 has 14 residues. V was shortened by 1 base and J by 7 bases, with 8 bases between the two germline ends. Germline values: CDR1 SNHLY, CDR2 FYNNEI. About this clone itself: As yet, its antigen is unknown. The same CDR3 also results from other DNA sequences found in this sample.

Findings of the study overall: The study found roughly 5.3% of naive CD4 clonotypes shared across several donors. In contrast to clonotypes shared by all four donors, non-shared clonotypes had lower generation probabilities.

Sequenced sample: naive CD4+ T cells sorted from blood. Subset indicated: CD45RA+ positively selected. The sequence was obtained from a man aged 18 to 35 in good health. The chain joins TRBV2 to TRBJ1-6, with D hard to call. The CDR3 DNA is TGTGCCAGCAGTGAAGGGCAAGGGAATTCACCCCTCCACTTT. It encodes CASSEGQGNSPLHF.